The rows below give T cell receptor beta chains drawn from one sample of a study of cytomegalovirus exposure and HLA in healthy donors. Data came from immunoSEQ multiplex PCR; TCRdb stores just in-frame clones and leaves some out. The sample lists about 200,000 clones; about 76% were seen once. Material for sequencing was PBMCs. These receptors were collected from a male donor in good health and CMV-seropositive. The CDR3 runs from the conserved cysteine through the conserved F or W. D genes are given only for firm matches. Size tells how often a clone was seen (once, few, many) or the class of an expanded clone, and some rows leave it out.

TRBV16	TRBD1	TRBJ2-7	-	CASSHLPGQIITSSYEQYF	TGTGCCAGCAGCCACCTGCCGGGACAGATAATTACGAGCTCCTACGAGCAGTACTTC
TRBV4-1	-	TRBJ1-5	-	CASSLQQDSNQPQHF	TGCGCCAGCAGCCTCCAACAGGATAGCAATCAGCCCCAGCATTTT
TRBV7-9	TRBD2	TRBJ2-2	-	CSSSSRGGVPGELFF	TGTTCCAGCAGCTCCCGGGGGGGGGTGCCTGGGGAGCTGTTTTTT
TRBV7-8	-	TRBJ1-5	-	CASSLVLSGNQPQHF	TGTGCCAGCAGCTTAGTATTGTCGGGTAATCAGCCTCAGCATTTT
TRBV7-2	-	TRBJ1-2	-	CASSLGRENDGYTF	TGTGCCAGCAGCTTAGGAAGAGAAAATGATGGCTACACCTTC
TRBV5-1	TRBD2	TRBJ2-5	-	CASSLALTSGGATEETQYF	TGCGCCAGCAGCTTGGCCCTAACTAGCGGGGGGGCCACGGAAGAGACCCAGTACTTC
TRBV10-3	-	TRBJ2-7	-	CAISDRRDHEQYF	TGTGCCATCAGTGACAGGAGGGACCACGAGCAGTACTTC
TRBV5-1	-	TRBJ2-1	-	CASSRGRGLYSYNEQFF	TGCGCCAGCAGCAGGGGGCGGGGACTCTACTCCTACAATGAGCAGTTCTTC
TRBV6-6	TRBD1	TRBJ1-4	once	CASSYGTGREKLFF	TGTGCCAGCAGTTACGGGACAGGGCGGGAAAAACTGTTTTTT
TRBV5-4	TRBD1	TRBJ2-4	-	CASSWKTGGDKNIQYF	TGTGCCAGCAGCTGGAAGACAGGGGGTGACAAAAACATTCAGTACTTC
TRBV4-3	TRBD1	TRBJ2-3	-	CASSLRTGEDTQYF	TGCGCCAGCAGCCTTCGAACAGGGGAGGATACGCAGTATTTT
TRBV27	TRBD2	TRBJ2-7	-	CASSRPGLGSYEQYF	TGTGCCAGCAGTCGACCGGGACTAGGGTCCTACGAGCAGTACTTC
TRBV6-5	-	TRBJ1-1	-	CASSSWTAEAFF	TGTGCCAGCAGTTCGTGGACAGCTGAAGCTTTCTTT
TRBV28	-	TRBJ1-1	-	CASSFAGQNTEAFF	TGTGCCAGCAGTTTCGCGGGGCAGAACACTGAAGCTTTCTTT
TRBV6-1	-	TRBJ2-7	-	CASSRTPSSSYEQYF	TGTGCCAGCAGTAGGACTCCCTCCAGCTCCTACGAGCAGTACTTC